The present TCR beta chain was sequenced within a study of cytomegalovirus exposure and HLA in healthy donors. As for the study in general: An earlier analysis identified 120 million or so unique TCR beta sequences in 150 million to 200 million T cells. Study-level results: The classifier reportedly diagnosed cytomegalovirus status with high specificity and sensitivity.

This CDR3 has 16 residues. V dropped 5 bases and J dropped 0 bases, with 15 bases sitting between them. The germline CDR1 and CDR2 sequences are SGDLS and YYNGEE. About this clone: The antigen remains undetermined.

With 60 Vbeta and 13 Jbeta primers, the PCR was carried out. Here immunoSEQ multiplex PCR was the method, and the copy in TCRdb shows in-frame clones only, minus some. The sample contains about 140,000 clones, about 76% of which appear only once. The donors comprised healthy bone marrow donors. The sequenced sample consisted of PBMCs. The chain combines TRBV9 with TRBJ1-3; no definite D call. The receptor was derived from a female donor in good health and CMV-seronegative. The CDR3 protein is CASRRLRGGSGNTIYF. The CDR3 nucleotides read TGTGCCAGCAGGCGTCTTCGGGGTGGCTCTGGAAACACCATATATTTT.